Below are 14 T cell receptor beta chains sequenced from a single sample in a study of T cells in Graves' hyperthyroidism and ophthalmopathy. Amplification yielded TCR beta CDR3 regions, with RNA transcripts as the source. TCR CDR3 underwent first-round RT-PCR with the HTBI primer set. Using its own MiXCR run on the multiplex PCR reads, TCRdb lists one record per CDR3 protein. This table has 640,000 or so distinct CDR3 sequences, roughly 14% appearing once. The sequenced sample was blood. The receptor source for this set is a woman between 35 and 50 years old with Graves' ophthalmopathy.

This clonotype was recorded a few times. The genes are TRBV11-2 and TRBJ2-7, with D perhaps TRBD2 (5 bases). The length of the CDR3 is 14 residues. Trimming left V 5 bases short and J 9 bases short, with 20 bases between. Germline V gene sequence: CDR1 SGHAT, CDR2 FQNNGV. CDR3: CASSLTSPAGRQYF. The CDR3 nucleotides are TGTGCCAGCAGCCTAACGTCGCCCGCGGGTAGGCAGTACTTC.

As regards this clonotype: A much larger clonotype is one base distant, so this may be a read error. The V call is TRBV11-2, the J call TRBJ1-1; 8 bases map to TRBD1. Germline CDR1 is SGHAT and CDR2 is FQNNGV. The CDR3 extends over 16 amino acids. The DNA of the CDR3 is TGTGCCAGCGGCTTATATCAGGGGGCGACGAACACTGAAGCTTTCTTT. This sequence encodes CASGLYQGATNTEAFF.

This clonotype occurred a few times. V usage is TRBV20-1 and J usage is TRBJ2-7, with TRBD2 identical over 10 bases. Losses at the gene ends were 6 bases for V and 3 bases for J; bases not matched to a gene: 8. Germline CDR1 is DFQATT and CDR2 is SNEGSKA (reference sequence). The length of the CDR3 is 14 residues. The CDR3 protein is CSARPLAGGYEQYF. The CDR3 DNA reads as TGCAGTGCCAGACCCTTAGCGGGGGGCTACGAGCAGTACTTC.

The chain uses TRBV18 and TRBJ2-5, with 13 bases lining up with TRBD2. V was clipped by 1 base and J by 5 bases; unmatched bases: 10. The CDR3 contains 18 residues. Germline V CDR1 and CDR2: KGHSH, LQKENI. The DNA of the CDR3 is TGTGCCAGCTCACCACAAACGAGGACTAGCGGGAGAGGGGAGACCCAGTACTTC. Its translation: CASSPQTRTSGRGETQYF.

The sample holds many counts of this clonotype. The CDR3 spells CASSSGTGVGNQPQHF. CDR3 DNA sequence: TGTGCCAGCAGTTCCGGGACAGGGGTAGGAAATCAGCCCCAGCATTTT. The chain carries TRBV27 and TRBJ1-5; 10 bases line up with TRBD1. Germline CDR1 is MNHEY and CDR2 is SMNVEV (reference sequence). This CDR3 has 16 amino acids. V gave up 4 bases and J gave up 4 bases; unmatched junction bases: 7.

The chain employs TRBV28 and TRBJ2-7, with 8 positions matching TRBD1. From germline, CDR1 is MDHEN and CDR2 SYDVKM. Trimming took 4 bases from V and 4 from J; bases not matched to a gene: 6. The CDR3 consists of 14 residues. The CDR3 sequence: CASSSRTGFYEQYF. The CDR3 region has the DNA TGTGCCAGCAGTTCCCGGACAGGGTTTTACGAGCAGTACTTC.

This clonotype was counted ten times or more. This chain uses TRBV6-5 with TRBJ2-7; TRBD2 matches 10 bases. The germline CDR1 and CDR2 sequences are MNHEY and SVGAGI. V trimming: 4 bases; J trimming: 0 bases; junction bases outside the gene matches: 6. The CDR3 covers 16 residues. For the CDR3, the DNA is TGTGCCAGCAGTTTGGGCCCTAGCGGGAGCTCCTACGAGCAGTACTTC. Its protein product is CASSLGPSGSSYEQYF.

The V gene is TRBV3-1, the J gene TRBJ2-2; D not certain. Germline assignment: CDR1 LGHDT and CDR2 YNNKEL (reference sequence). The CDR3 length is 14 residues. Trimming cost V 1 base and J 1 base, with 4 bases left between them. CDR3 sequence: CASSQAGNTGELFF. In DNA, the CDR3 is TGTGCCAGCAGCCAAGCTGGGAACACCGGGGAGCTGTTTTTT. The full variable domain, in which reference TRBV3-1 and TRBJ2-2 provide the parts outside the CDR3, is DTAVSQTPKYLVTQMGNDKSIKCEQNLGHDTMYWYKQDSKKFLKIMFSYNNKELIINETVPNRFSPKSPDKAHLNLHINSLELGDSAVYFCASSQAGNTGELFFGEGSRLTVL.

This clonotype was found many times. The chain carries TRBV19 and TRBJ1-2; 9 nucleotides line up with TRBD1. The J segment lost 5 bases and the V segment lost 1 base, leaving 2 bases of the junction unmatched. Germline values: CDR1 LNHDA, CDR2 SQIVND (reference sequence). This CDR3 spans 14 amino acids. Here the CDR3 DNA reads TGTGCCAGTAGTATAGTGACAGGGGGATATGGCTACACCTTC. This sequence encodes CASSIVTGGYGYTF.

This clonotype was observed at least ten times. The rearrangement uses TRBV28 and TRBJ2-5; 8 nucleotides agree with TRBD2. Per germline, CDR1 MDHEN and CDR2 SYDVKM. The CDR3 length is 13 residues. The V segment lost 7 bases and the J segment 2 bases; nucleotides outside the gene matches: 3. CDR3 coding DNA: TGTGCCAGCATCCGGGGGGGTCAAGAGACCCAGTACTTC. Translated: CASIRGGQETQYF.

This clonotype appeared many times. The rearrangement uses TRBV18 and TRBJ2-4, with D uncertain. Between the trimmed V and J ends, which lost 2 bases and 3 bases, there was a span of 11 bases. Germline V gives CDR1 KGHSH, CDR2 LQKENI. This CDR3 region has 15 residues. The CDR3 DNA sequence: TGTGCCAGCTCACCAGACACCTTGGACAAAAACATTCAGTACTTC. Translation: CASSPDTLDKNIQYF.

This clonotype turned up a few times. The chain combines TRBV7-2 with TRBJ2-7, with a tentative D call TRBD1 (6 bases). Germline-derived CDR1 and CDR2 are SGHTA and FQGNSA. CDR3 length: 14 residues. Trimming took 5 bases from V and 5 from J, leaving 16 bases between them. For the CDR3, the DNA is TGTGCCAGCAGCCGAGGGTGGGGGCTCAACGAGCAGTACTTC. The encoded protein is CASSRGWGLNEQYF.

This clonotype was found many times. The CDR3 sequence: CASSLTPDYGYTF. The CDR3 DNA reads TGTGCCAGCAGCCTTACCCCAGACTATGGCTACACCTTC. The chain has TRBV7-9 and TRBJ1-2; unclear D gene. V was shortened by 5 bases and J by 3 bases, with 10 bases between the two germline ends. This CDR3 region has 13 residues. CDR1 is SEHNR, CDR2 FQNEAQ, per germline (reference sequence).

This clonotype has only a few counts. The chain has TRBV7-3 and TRBJ2-5; 8 nucleotides align to TRBD1. Germline V gives CDR1 SGHTA, CDR2 FQGTGA. There are 13 residues in the CDR3. J gave up 6 bases and V 5 bases, and 5 bases lay outside the gene matches. As DNA, the CDR3 is TGTGCCAGCAGCCCCGACAGGGGACAGACCCAGTACTTC. Residues: CASSPDRGQTQYF.